The 18 T cell receptor beta chains below all came from one sample that was sequenced in a study of T cell responses to AZD1222 COVID-19 vaccine. The table came from immunoSEQ multiplex PCR; TCRdb's copy has only in-frame clones and leaves some out. This table has roughly 120,000 clones, 92% appearing once. Sequencing was performed on peripheral blood, taken 28 days after the second AZD1222 dose. These TCRs come from an adult who received the AZD1222 COVID-19 vaccine.

This chain connects TRBV9 to TRBJ2-1, with 7 bases that match TRBD1. Losses at the gene ends were 4 bases for V and 6 bases for J; bases not matched to a gene: 13. CDR3 length equals 16 residues. The germline gives CDR1 SGDLS, CDR2 YYNGEE. CDR3 nucleotide sequence: TGTGCCAGCAGCCCTTCGACAGGGATACACCCCAATGAGCAGTTCTTC. This codes for CASSPSTGIHPNEQFF.

The CDR3 nucleotides are TGCGCCAGCAGGGATAGCGGGACCTGGACCGGGGAGCTGTTTTTT. Translation: CASRDSGTWTGELFF. The rearrangement joins TRBV4-1 to TRBJ2-2, with 8 bases that match TRBD2. The CDR3 covers 15 residues. The V segment lost 6 bases and the J segment 5 bases; nucleotides outside the gene matches: 8. From germline, CDR1 is MGHRA and CDR2 YSYEKL.

This chain joins TRBV2 and TRBJ1-5; maybe TRBD1 (6 bases). V gave up 3 bases and J gave up 4 bases, with 10 bases separating them. There are 14 residues in the CDR3. Germline CDR1 reads SNHLY; CDR2 reads FYNNEI. CDR3 DNA sequence: TGTGCCAGCAGTGATAGGACAGCTAATCAGCCCCAGCATTTT. Translating it yields CASSDRTANQPQHF.

V and J are TRBV28 and TRBJ1-2, with 8 bases identical to TRBD1. V was pared by 9 bases and J by 6 bases, with 18 bases of the junction left unmatched. Germline V gene sequence: CDR1 MDHEN, CDR2 SYDVKM. CDR3 length equals 16 residues. CDR3 residues: CARQAPTGVELDGYTF. The DNA of the CDR3 is TGTGCCAGGCAGGCCCCGACAGGGGTTGAGTTAGATGGCTACACCTTC.

The V gene is TRBV2, the J gene TRBJ2-3, with D hard to call. The CDR3 covers 14 residues. Germline V gene data show CDR1 as SNHLY and CDR2 as FYNNEI. The germline V and J ends were trimmed by 2 bases and 7 bases, with 13 bases remaining between them. This CDR3 reads CASSERPTIHTQYF. The CDR3 nucleotides are TGTGCCAGCAGTGAACGGCCCACCATCCATACGCAGTATTTT. The entire variable domain, with the rest obtained from reference TRBV2 and TRBJ2-3, is as follows: EPEVTQTPSHQVTQMGQEVILRCVPISNHLYFYWYRQILGQKVEFLVSFYNNEISEKSEIFDDQFSVERPDGSNFTLKIRSTKLEDSAMYFCASSERPTIHTQYFGPGTRLTVL.

The chain uses TRBV11-2 and TRBJ1-1; 10 bases line up with TRBD1. The V gene's germline CDR1 is SGHAT and CDR2 FQNNGV. This CDR3 comprises 14 residues. V lost 5 bases and J lost 5; bases outside the gene matches: 5. The CDR3 is CASSRDRGLTEAFF. The CDR3 DNA reads TGTGCCAGCAGCAGAGACAGGGGGCTAACTGAAGCTTTCTTT.

The chain couples TRBV5-1 to TRBJ1-1; TRBD1 is a possible D gene (6 bases). V lost 4 bases to trimming and J lost 0 bases, with 16 bases between them. In germline, CDR1 is SGHRS, CDR2 YFSETQ. The CDR3 extends over 16 amino acids. The CDR3 DNA is TGCGCCAGCAGCGAACAGGGAACGACACTGAACACTGAAGCTTTCTTT. This gives the protein CASSEQGTTLNTEAFF.

The V call is TRBV28, the J call TRBJ1-1; a weak D match, TRBD1 (6 bases). V was trimmed by 7 bases and J by 1 base, leaving 16 bases between them. CDR3 length: 15 residues. Per the germline V gene, CDR1 is MDHEN and CDR2 is SYDVKM. The chain's CDR3 is CASIGAGGQNTEAFF. As DNA, the CDR3 is TGTGCCAGCATCGGGGCGGGGGGACAGAACACTGAAGCTTTCTTT.

The gene calls are TRBV9 and TRBJ2-1, with D possibly TRBD1 on 6 matching bases. The length of the CDR3 is 12 residues. CDR1 and CDR2 (germline): SGDLS, YYNGEE. The V end lost 4 bases, the J end lost 8 bases, and 10 bases lay between the germline ends. This chain's CDR3 is CASSPQGDEQFF. In DNA, the CDR3 is TGTGCCAGCAGCCCACAGGGTGATGAGCAGTTCTTC.

The chain links TRBV5-4 to TRBJ1-1; D possibly corresponds to TRBD1 (5 bases). Trimming removed 3 bases at V and 4 bases at J, with 13 bases between. In germline, CDR1 is SGHNT, CDR2 YYREEE (reference sequence). This CDR3 is built from 14 residues. DNA of the CDR3: TGTGCCAGCAGCTACGCCCAGGGCTCCACTGAAGCTTTCTTT. Translated, it gives CASSYAQGSTEAFF.

This chain connects TRBV27 to TRBJ1-5; 7 nucleotides match TRBD1. J lost 6 bases, V lost 4 bases, and 6 bases had no gene match. The CDR3 runs to 14 residues. From germline, CDR1 is MNHEY and CDR2 SMNVEV (reference sequence). In nucleotides, the CDR3 is TGTGCCAGCAGTTCTACGACAGGGCCTCAGCCCCAGCATTTT. Amino acid sequence: CASSSTTGPQPQHF.

The chain has TRBV18 and TRBJ2-1; 15 bases map to TRBD2. Trimming at V came to 5 bases and at J to 5 bases, leaving 10 bases not matched to a gene. The germline gives CDR1 KGHSH, CDR2 LQKENI. The CDR3 is 18 amino acids. The chain's CDR3 is CASSTGTSGRNDNNEQFF. The CDR3 nucleotides are TGTGCCAGCTCAACCGGGACTAGCGGGAGGAATGACAACAATGAGCAGTTCTTC. Using reference TRBV18 and TRBJ2-1 for the parts outside the CDR3, the full variable domain is NAGVMQNPRHLVRRRGQEARLRCSPMKGHSHVYWYRQLPEEGLKFMVYLQKENIIDESGMPKERFSAEFPKEGPSILRIQQVVRGDSAAYFCASSTGTSGRNDNNEQFFGPGTRLTVL.

The gene calls are TRBV11-2 and TRBJ2-2; the match to TRBD2 covers 13 bases. This CDR3 comprises 17 residues. V was clipped by 5 bases and J by 6 bases; unmatched bases: 9. From germline, CDR1 is SGHAT and CDR2 FQNNGV. CDR3 bases: TGTGCCAGCAGCATCGGACTAGCGGGGGTTTTGCCCGGGGAGCTGTTTTTT. Its translation: CASSIGLAGVLPGELFF.

The chain recombines TRBV9 with TRBJ2-3, with 7 bases fitting TRBD2. Germline CDR1 SGDLS, CDR2 YYNGEE. The CDR3 spans 15 residues. The V gene end was trimmed by 2 bases and the J gene end by 4 bases; junction bases not matched to a gene: 7. CDR3: CASSVTSFDADTQYF. The CDR3 bases are TGTGCCAGCAGCGTGACTAGCTTCGACGCAGATACGCAGTATTTT.

The rearrangement uses TRBV18 and TRBJ2-1; TRBD2 agrees at 10 bases. Germline-derived CDR1 and CDR2 are KGHSH and LQKENI. Trimming removed 5 bases from V and 7 bases from J; junction bases left unmatched: 8. The CDR3 covers 15 residues. The CDR3 reads CASSAPGLATNEQFF. The CDR3 bases are TGTGCCAGCTCAGCCCCGGGACTAGCGACGAATGAGCAGTTCTTC.

The rearrangement joins TRBV5-1 to TRBJ2-2; TRBD2 is a possible D gene (6 bases). There are 16 residues in the CDR3. CDR1 is SGHRS and CDR2 is YFSETQ in the germline V gene. The V and J ends lost 0 bases and 6 bases respectively, with 15 bases between them. In DNA form, the CDR3 reads TGCGCCAGCAGCTTGGGGGCTAGCGTCTTTGCCGGGGAGCTGTTTTTT. This codes for CASSLGASVFAGELFF. Using reference TRBV5-1 and TRBJ2-2 for the parts outside the CDR3, the full variable domain is KAGVTQTPRYLIKTRGQQVTLSCSPISGHRSVSWYQQTPGQGLQFLFEYFSETQRNKGNFPGRFSGRQFSNSRSEMNVSTLELGDSALYLCASSLGASVFAGELFFGEGSRLTVL.

In its sample, this clone was seen a few times. The same CDR3 is also encoded by other DNA sequences in this sample. The chain employs TRBV28 and TRBJ2-1, with TRBD2 identical over 13 bases. This CDR3 is 19 amino acids long. Unmatched junction bases numbered 7, after V lost 2 bases and J lost 0 bases. CDR1 is MDHEN, CDR2 SYDVKM, per germline. The CDR3 reads CASSLPGLAGTISYNEQFF. For the CDR3, the DNA is TGTGCCAGCAGTTTACCGGGACTAGCGGGAACGATCTCCTACAATGAGCAGTTCTTC. The variable domain in full, completed from reference TRBV28 and TRBJ2-1, reads DVKVTQSSRYLVKRTGEKVFLECVQDMDHENMFWYRQDPGLGLRLIYFSYDVKMKEKGDIPEGYSVSREKKERFSLILESASTNQTSMYLCASSLPGLAGTISYNEQFFGPGTRLTVL.

The rearrangement uses TRBV4-1 and TRBJ1-2; D unresolved. This CDR3 spans 17 amino acids. Looked up from germline, CDR1 is MGHRA and CDR2 is YSYEKL. V lost 3 bases to trimming and J lost 3 bases, with 20 bases between them. This CDR3 is CASSHGGGPEVDYGYTF. As DNA, the CDR3 is TGCGCCAGCAGCCACGGAGGTGGTCCTGAGGTTGACTATGGCTACACCTTC.